The present T cell receptor (beta chain) was sequenced within a study of blood T cell repertoires in COVID-19 (dated by TCRdb to about 2020). Study-wide context: The collaborator samples originated in the United States, Italy and Spain and spanned the acute and convalescent phases of COVID-19. The prospective study material was composed of cDNA or gDNA derived from T cells, B-cell-depleted T cells, or PBMCs. Deeply sampled blood TCRbeta repertoires from subjects exposed to, actively infected with, or recovered from COVID-19 were included in the dataset. The repertoires were released in a freely available public database intended as a resource for research on the immune response to SARS-CoV-2. Samples were obtained from the ongoing ImmuneRACE study (first 160 participants) and from over a thousand subjects provided by 6 global collaborators. A de-identified subject ID, COVID-19 status, age in years and sex were almost always included in the sample metadata. Where available, HLA class I and class II types were taken from metadata supplied by the sample provider and were not determined by assay-based typing. Overall study results and their limits: The quantity of clinical and demographic metadata differed by source and by participant and was supplied without curation.

As concerns this clone: Its antigen is currently not known. The sample holds no much larger clone one base away, and base qualities are not on file. This sample also contains other DNA sequences that code for the same CDR3.

Participants in the prospective study were aged roughly 18 to 90 years, lived in over 20 United States geographic areas, and enrolled through a virtual design. In the prospective study, cohorts were assigned on the basis of participant-reported clinical history obtained from a screening survey and a study questionnaire. Recovered participants in ImmuneRACE Cohort 3 were defined by two consecutive negative NP/OP PCR tests, clearance by a healthcare professional, or resolution of symptoms. Each participant in the prospective study had whole blood, serum and a nasopharyngeal or oropharyngeal swab collected by mobile phlebotomists. Additional blood draws and questionnaires over a roughly two-month period could optionally be provided by prospective study participants. Before DNA extraction, prospective study blood samples were shipped either frozen or at room temperature. TCRbeta CDR3 regions were amplified from genomic DNA by means of the immunoSEQ Assay, a bias-controlled multiplex PCR. In the authors' own workflow: Within the assay, amplification of reference gene primers was used to estimate how many nucleated cells each sample contained. Sequence reads were collapsed and filtered to measure the absolute abundance of every unique TCRbeta CDR3 rearrangement. For each sample, productive Simpson clonality was calculated as the square root of Simpson's diversity index across productive rearrangements. Imported from immuneACCESS, the table was reduced by TCRdb to in-frame sequences with V and J called. These copies leave out some clones; in studies compared against another copy, an unresolved V gene accounts for under half, and the cause of the remainder is not known. The V and J calls and clone size are taken from that table; D and trimming were inferred from the DNA. This sample holds under 200,000 clones; less than 85% were observed only once. Of the sample, 15% to 20% is held by the ten largest clones.

Taken from cysteine to phenylalanine, the CDR3 has 14 residues. The kept DNA is CDR3 alone, 42 bases in frame from the first base. V is cut by 0 bases and J by 0 bases, and the space between the germline ends is 5 bases. The germline V gene (reference sequence) provides CDR1 LNHDA and CDR2 SQIVND. Here the chain combines TRBV19 and TRBJ1-1, with the identity of the D gene unclear. The sequenced material came from PBMCs or T cells enriched from blood (not recorded which). The TCR was taken from a man in his sixties who had recovered from COVID-19. The CDR3 protein is CASSIEGVNTEAFF. The bases are TGTGCCAGTAGTATAGAAGGAGTGAACACTGAAGCTTTCTTT.